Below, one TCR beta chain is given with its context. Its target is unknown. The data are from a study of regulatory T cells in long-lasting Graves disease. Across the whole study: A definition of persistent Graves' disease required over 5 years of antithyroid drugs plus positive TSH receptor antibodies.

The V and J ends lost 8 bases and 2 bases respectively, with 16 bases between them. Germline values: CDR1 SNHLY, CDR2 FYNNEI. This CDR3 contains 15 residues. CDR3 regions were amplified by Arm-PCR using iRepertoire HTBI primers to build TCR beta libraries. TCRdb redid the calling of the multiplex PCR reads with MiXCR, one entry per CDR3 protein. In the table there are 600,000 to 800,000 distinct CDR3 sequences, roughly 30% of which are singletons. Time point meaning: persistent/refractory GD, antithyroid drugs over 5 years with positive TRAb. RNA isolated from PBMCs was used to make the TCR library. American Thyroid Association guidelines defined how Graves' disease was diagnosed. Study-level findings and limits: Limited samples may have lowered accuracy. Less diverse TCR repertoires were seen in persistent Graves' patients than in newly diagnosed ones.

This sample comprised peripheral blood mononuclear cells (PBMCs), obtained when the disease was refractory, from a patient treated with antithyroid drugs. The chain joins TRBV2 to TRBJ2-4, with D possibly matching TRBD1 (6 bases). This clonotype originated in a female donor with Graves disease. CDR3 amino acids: CASSPSQGPKNIQYF. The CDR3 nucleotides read TGTGCCAGCTCACCATCCCAGGGGCCCAAAAACATTCAGTACTTC.